This TCR beta chain was identified during a study of cytomegalovirus exposure and HLA in healthy donors. The CDR3 contains 14 residues. Germline V CDR1 and CDR2: LNHDA, SQIVND (reference sequence). V trimming: 5 bases; J trimming: 3 bases; junction bases outside the gene matches: 4. The study ran its PCR with 60 Vbeta and 13 Jbeta primers. Sequencing used immunoSEQ multiplex PCR; TCRdb keeps in-frame clones, though not all of them. The sample shows 120,000 or so clones, around 79% of them seen only once. This TCR was recovered from a young woman in good health and CMV-seronegative. Source material: PBMCs. V and J are TRBV19 and TRBJ1-2, with TRBD1 matching over 9 bases. The CDR3 nucleotides read TGTGCCAGTAGTGCCGGGACAGGGCACTATGGCTACACCTTC. Its translation: CASSAGTGHYGYTF. Full variable domain (outside the CDR3, taken from reference TRBV19 and TRBJ1-2): DGGITQSPKYLFRKEGQNVTLSCEQNLNHDAMYWYRQDPGQGLRLIYYSQIVNDFQKGDIAEGYSVSREKKESFPLTVTSAQKNPTAFYLCASSAGTGHYGYTFGSGTRLTVV.